This TCR beta chain was captured by sequencing in a study of Ad26.COV2.S vaccination and SARS-CoV-2 variants. Stated treatment: 15 to 20 received Ad26.COV2.S at low or high dose, single or two shots; 5 received placebo; per-sample allocation not given. Day 63 after the first injection of vaccine or placebo was the sampling time. Only in-frame clones appear in the TCRdb table, and some are missing; sequencing was by immunoSEQ multiplex PCR. This table holds approximately 420,000 clones, approximately 87% found once. The V end lost 4 bases, the J end lost 0 bases, and 13 bases lay between the germline ends. The CDR3 is 15 residues long. The germline CDR1 and CDR2 sequences are SGDLS and YYNGEE.

This clonotype was sampled from a person between 18 and 65 years old who received the Ad26.COV2.S COVID-19 vaccine or a placebo. The rearrangement joins TRBV9 to TRBJ1-1; D is perhaps TRBD1 (6 bases). The sequences come from peripheral blood, collected in a trial of Ad26.COV2.S vaccine versus placebo. The CDR3 DNA follows: TGTGCCAGCAGCCCTAGCGGACAGTTGAACACTGAAGCTTTCTTT. Translated: CASSPSGQLNTEAFF.